This T cell receptor beta chain was documented in a study of cytomegalovirus exposure and HLA in healthy donors (dated by TCRdb to 2016 to 2017). Regarding the complete study: An earlier analysis of several hundred of the donors reported 250 to 300 Gb of sequence data and around 120 million unique TCR beta sequences from roughly 180 million T cells. About five DR-DQ haplotypes were handled as single units for association and clustering, since linkage in the cohort was strong. The later analysis used no new phenotypic data to find candidate immune exposures, relying instead on TCR beta sequences and their occurrence across donors. Donor age, sex, ethnicity and CMV serostatus were collected together with the repertoire data. The study used immunosequencing to profile the T cell repertoires of about 670 subjects and linked those repertoires to cytomegalovirus serostatus. All discovery cohort repertoires had been generated on a single sequencing platform. The study combined high-throughput TCR immunosequencing, statistical association of individual TCRs with disease status, and machine learning to predict cytomegalovirus infection status. An earlier analysis of 500 to 750 of the donors applied high-throughput TCR beta sequencing to assess whether each TCR beta V gene segment acted as functional or pseudogenic. Genome-wide SNP genotypes for about 60% of the roughly 670 donors were used in a later genetic analysis, which treated that subset as a discovery cohort. Class I and class II HLA loci were covered by the typing at four-digit resolution. The study aimed to test whether cataloging public T cell receptors could reveal signatures of past pathogen exposure. Of the 300 to 400 genotyped donors, 65% to 90% fell in the genetic ancestry cluster associated with self-reported Caucasian donors. In addition to the first cohort of 666 subjects, a separate validation cohort of approximately 130 different subjects was used. Among roughly 400 genotyped donors of the cohort, an average of roughly 230,000 unique TCR beta nucleotide sequences was sequenced per donor, of which 15% to 20% were non-productive. To study patterns of TCR occurrence, a later analysis re-analyzed previously published TCR beta repertoires from under 750 donors and added high-resolution HLA genotyping. Typing coverage differed by locus: A, B, C, DRB1 and DQB1 were typed in roughly 620-630 donors, DQA1 in around 500, DPA1 in some 610, and DPB1 in approximately 450. An early release covering about 600 HLA-typed donors comprised roughly 300 gigabases of sequencing data and about 90 million unique TCR sequences.

The cohort comprised hundreds of healthy bone marrow donors. Cohort members were all nominally healthy when sampled, although unrecorded immune exposures were likely present. The donor tested CMV seronegative, placing the donor among the 350 to 400 seronegative members of the cohort. Every donor gave a peripheral blood sample, and the peripheral blood mononuclear cells from that sample were used for TCR beta sequencing. The Qiagen DNeasy Blood Extraction Kit was used to extract genomic DNA from the blood cell samples. A remark on this clone: This receptor's antigen is unknown. No clone much larger than this one lies a single base away; base qualities are absent.

The CDR3, cysteine through phenylalanine, is 12 amino acids long. Solely the CDR3 DNA is kept, with 36 bases framed from the first base. V and J are truncated by 6 bases and 5 bases respectively, leaving an intervening sequence of 8 bases. Reading the germline V gene gives CDR1 MNHNS and CDR2 SASEGT. Points the paper makes about the study in general: Some IMGT-functional V segments, including TRBV6-2 and TRBV6-3, could not be told apart with the 87-base-pair reads, so those segments were excluded. According to a later genetic analysis, donors in an Asian-associated ancestry cluster had fewer N-insertions in productive TCRs than the roughly 670-donor mean. In an earlier analysis of roughly 500 of the donors, most TCR beta V segments appeared in productive rearrangements about 87% or about 30% of the time, broadly matching IMGT annotations. Roughly uniform sequencing depth across donors was assumed in presence/absence analyses, although this assumption may not hold. Immune exposure information for the cohort was limited to CMV serostatus. At a false discovery rate of 0.05, a later analysis linked approximately 18,000 TCR beta sequences to specific HLA alleles. In the study, some 160 TCR beta chains were listed as associated with cytomegalovirus. In a later analysis, HLA-associated TCR beta chains were found to be more clonally expanded and to have lower generation probabilities than equally common non-associated chains. Most CMV-associated TCR beta chains appeared to be HLA-restricted in a later analysis, and the HLA associations seemed to be driven largely by CMV exposure. According to a later analysis, parvovirus B19, influenza, CMV and Epstein-Barr virus appeared linked to several top co-occurrence clusters. Correlated functional status among segregating V segments might reflect linkage disequilibrium, but an unknown experimental factor could not be ruled out. In a later genetic analysis, a missense DCLRE1C variant was associated with V-gene and J-gene trimming of TCR beta chains, and the association was replicated in an independent cohort. The cohort was sequenced for TCR beta chains only, and without alpha or paired-chain data the features that could be detected were limited. The authors suggested that the approach could potentially be generalized to other disease states and immunological phenotypes. Three of the identified cytomegalovirus-associated TCR beta chains were confirmed in vitro to be specific for cytomegalovirus antigens. The classifier was reported to diagnose cytomegalovirus status with high specificity and sensitivity in both the original and validation cohorts. In a later analysis, TCR association rates were found to vary across HLA loci, with the most associated TCRs seen for DRB1 alleles and the fewest for HLA-C alleles. Because counts were too low, some 17 rarely observed V segments, including chromosome 9 orphons, were excluded from the earlier analysis of several hundred of the donors. Across donors, most TCR sequences were observed very rarely, whereas some public TCRs were present in many individuals. Because HLA typing was missing for some donors at each locus, association tests included only the typed subset. When HLA alleles, especially DR and DQ, strongly co-occurred, attributing TCR associations to individual alleles was difficult. A further reported finding was that TCR beta sequences accurately predicted the HLA-A and HLA-B alleles for most subjects in the first cohort. A group of highly shared sequence variants was considered likely to be a technical artifact of the sequencing pipeline.

Preparation of the library involved the immunoSEQ multiplex PCR assay. The multiplex PCR relied on a mix of 60 forward primers for TCR Vbeta segments and 13 reverse primers for TCR Jbeta segments. The CDR3 region of rearranged TCR beta genes was amplified from genomic DNA by a multiplex PCR assay. Amplified TCR beta libraries were sequenced as 87-base-pair reads on the Illumina HiSeq System. The original pipeline was this. Across the 670 or so repertoires, a later analysis counted around 80 million unique TCR beta chains, around 11 million of which were shared by at least two donors. Raw reads were error-corrected and collapsed into unique sequences by a nearest-neighbor algorithm in which closely related sequences were merged to remove PCR and sequencing errors. To assign V, D and J gene segments, CDR3 sequences were aligned to IMGT reference sequences. Each retained sequence needed at least a six-nucleotide match to both a V gene segment and a J gene segment. A rearrangement counted as productive if the CDR3 had no stop codons and remained in frame with V and J, and every other rearrangement counted as non-productive. CDR3 was defined according to IMGT convention as the region running from the second conserved V-encoded cysteine to the conserved J-encoded phenylalanine. The earlier analysis of more than 450 of the donors excluded sequences that lacked an unambiguous match to a single V gene segment. In an earlier analysis of 587 of the donors, V segments were called functional above 56.7% productive rearrangements and were called segregating when the between-donor standard deviation exceeded 5%. A statistical classification framework was built for diagnosing cytomegalovirus status from the catalog of TCR beta chain sequences. A later analysis assigned V and J genes by comparing TCR nucleotide sequences with IMGT/GENE-DB human TR gene sequences. In a later analysis, CDR3 sequences and most-parsimonious VDJ recombination scenarios were assigned using the TCRdist pipeline. In a later analysis, each TCR beta chain was defined by its CDR3 amino acid sequence together with its V-gene family, and reads without a unique V-gene family were excluded. As a way to deal with suspected cross-contamination and a sequencing artifact, a later analysis dropped 450 to 600 nucleotide sequences that were highly shared and had low generation probability. In a later analysis, a clonal expansion index was calculated for each public chain from normalized within-repertoire ranks of inferred template counts. In a later analysis, generation probabilities were computed using a VDJ recombination model fitted to out-of-frame rearrangements, and the results were checked against IGoR. In a later analysis, TCR-TCR, TCR-HLA and TCR-CMV co-occurrence was scored with hypergeometric tests, and a repertoire-size bias correction was applied to TCR pairs. False discovery rates were estimated in a later analysis by permuting HLA or CMV assignments 20 times. In a later analysis, co-occurring TCRs were grouped using DBSCAN, and TCRdist sequence similarity was added for clustering within HLA-allele-positive subsets. Co-occurrence clustering excluded repertoires with fewer than 30,000 or more than 120,000 public chains, plus five with anomalous nucleotide sharing. In its TCRdb copy, this immuneACCESS table keeps in-frame sequences only and misses some clones. Where compared with another copy, unresolved V genes explain less than half of these, and the others have no known cause. V and J calls and clone size follow that table, whereas D and trimming were derived from the DNA. The sample contains about 160,000 clones, approximately 80% of them found a single time. The top ten clonotypes cover under 2% of the sample.

Recombination joined TRBV6-1 with TRBJ2-1; the D gene is possibly TRBD2, with 5 bases matching. The sample consisted of PBMCs. The receptor's source is a woman younger than 30 in good health and CMV-seronegative. The CDR3 in this case is CASRTRDNEQFF. The DNA sequence is given as TGTGCCAGCAGGACGAGGGACAATGAGCAGTTCTTC.